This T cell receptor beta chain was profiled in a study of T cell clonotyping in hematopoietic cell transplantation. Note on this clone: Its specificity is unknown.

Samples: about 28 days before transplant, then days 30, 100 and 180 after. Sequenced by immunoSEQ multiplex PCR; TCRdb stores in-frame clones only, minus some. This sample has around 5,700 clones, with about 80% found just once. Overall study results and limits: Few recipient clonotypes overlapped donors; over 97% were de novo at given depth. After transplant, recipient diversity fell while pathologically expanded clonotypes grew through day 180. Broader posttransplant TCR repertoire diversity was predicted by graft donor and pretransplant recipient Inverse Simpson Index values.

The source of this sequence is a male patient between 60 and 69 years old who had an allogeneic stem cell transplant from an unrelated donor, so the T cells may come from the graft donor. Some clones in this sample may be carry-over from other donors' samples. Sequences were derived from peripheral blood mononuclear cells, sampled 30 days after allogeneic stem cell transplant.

The CDR3 region is CAWSTPNEQFF. The CDR3 region has the DNA TGTGCCTGGAGTACCCCAAATGAGCAGTTCTTC. This sequence joins TRBV30 and TRBJ2-1; D ambiguous. From germline, CDR1 is GTSNPN and CDR2 SVGIG (reference sequence). The CDR3 has 11 amino acids. Trimming shortened V by 2 bases and J by 7 bases, and 6 bases separated the two germline ends. Full variable domain (remainder filled in from reference TRBV30 and TRBJ2-1): SQTIHQWPATLVQPVGSPLSLECTVEGTSNPNLYWYRQAAGRGLQLLFYSVGIGQISSEVPQNLSASRPQDRQFILSSKKLLLSDSGFYLCAWSTPNEQFFGPGTRLTVL.